This T cell receptor (beta chain) was profiled in a study of shared clonotypes between healthy human individuals. Naive CD8 isolation took CD45RO-negative cells positively selected for CCR7 and excluded terminally differentiated effector memory CD45RA+ cells. CDR1 SGHDN and CDR2 FVKESK come from the germline V gene. This CDR3 region has 14 residues. Trimming shortened V by 2 bases and J by 7 bases, and 14 bases separated the two germline ends. The method was immunoSEQ multiplex PCR; TCRdb's version includes in-frame clones alone and lacks a portion of them. The sample lists approximately 2,000,000 clones; 80% to 95% were seen once.

This chain connects TRBV14 to TRBJ1-2; D remains ambiguous. The sequencing input was naive CD8+ T cells from PBMCs. This receptor was identified in a man aged 18 to 30 in good health. Some clones in this sample may be carry-over from other donors' samples. CDR3 protein: CASSQRVVEGGYTF. The CDR3 region has the DNA TGTGCCAGCAGCCAACGTGTCGTTGAGGGTGGCTACACCTTC.